This T cell receptor (beta chain) emerged from a study of control samples from healthy donors and cancer patients. V was clipped by 5 bases and J by 4 bases, with 16 bases between them. Germline V gives CDR1 SGHTS, CDR2 YDEGEE. This CDR3 region has 16 residues. The data were produced by immunoSEQ multiplex PCR, yet TCRdb's version contains in-frame clones alone and is incomplete. The sample holds about 28,000 clones; 90% to 95% are singletons and the top ten take around 12%. The TCR sequence derives from a man in his fifties or sixties with lung cancer. The V call is TRBV5-8, the J call TRBJ1-6; no clear D gene. Sequenced input: PBMCs. The CDR3, as DNA: TGTGCCAGCAGTTTCAAAGGTTTGCCATATAATTCACCCCTCCACTTT. Protein sequence: CASSFKGLPYNSPLHF.